This paragraph reports one T cell receptor (beta chain). The antigen is unknown. At one end the junction does not follow the germline gene, possibly because of a read error. Starting material for RNA and DNA co-extraction consisted of 20-30 mg of unsorted bulk tissue. The patients had histopathologically diagnosed primary liver carcinoma, and their disease was treated by surgical resection. This entry belongs to a study of tumor-infiltrating lymphocytes in primary liver carcinoma. Whole-study context: Productive TCRbeta read yields ran from roughly 3.9 to 6.8 million per sample and were similar between tissues.

Starting from approximately 0.45 ug of total RNA, TCR beta cDNA was produced with a primer in the constant region. ARM-PCR was slightly modified, and three nested multiplex PCR rounds with it gave rise to the TCR beta libraries. Each CDR3 protein gets one entry after TCRdb re-called the multiplex PCR reads with MiXCR. In the table there are just over 30,000 distinct CDR3 sequences, roughly two thirds of which are singletons. Study-wide findings and caveats: Just about 7-24% of leading clones were found in every one of five regions.

Material for sequencing was liver tumor tissue from sampling region 3. Subset reported: tumor region T3, left-lateral pole. This TCR derives from a woman aged 25 to 39 with primary liver carcinoma and hepatitis B virus infection.

CDR3 DNA: TGTGCCAGCAGCTTAGGGACTAGCGATTACAATGAACAGTTCTTC. This codes for CASSLGTSDYNEQFF. J is TRBJ2-1 and V is TRBV11-2; 9 nucleotides agree with TRBD2. Germline V gives CDR1 SGHAT, CDR2 FQNNGV. This CDR3 has 15 amino acids.